The text below deals with one T cell receptor beta chain. The target antigen is unknown. The V and J ends lost 6 bases and 7 bases, in that order; junction bases with no gene match: 5. This CDR3 spans 14 amino acids. The germline V gene encodes CDR1 MRHNA and CDR2 SNTAGT. The sample originates from a study of cytomegalovirus exposure and HLA in healthy donors. Study findings and constraints: Roughly uniform sequencing depth across donors was assumed, possibly incorrectly. A cluster of highly shared sequence variants was likely a sequencing artifact. Relative to the roughly 700-donor mean, N-insertions were reportedly fewer in an Asian-associated ancestry cluster in a later analysis.

Vbeta (60) and Jbeta (13) primers were used in the PCR. Produced via immunoSEQ multiplex PCR; TCRdb's table is partial and in-frame only. This table has around 140,000 clones, about three quarters appearing once. V is TRBV6-4 and J is TRBJ2-1; TRBD2 matches at 11 bases. This TCR was recovered from a young woman in good health and CMV-seronegative. What was sequenced was PBMCs. The DNA of the CDR3 is TGTGCCAGCAGCCCCGGGACTAGCGGTAATGAGCAGTTCTTC. It codes for CASSPGTSGNEQFF.